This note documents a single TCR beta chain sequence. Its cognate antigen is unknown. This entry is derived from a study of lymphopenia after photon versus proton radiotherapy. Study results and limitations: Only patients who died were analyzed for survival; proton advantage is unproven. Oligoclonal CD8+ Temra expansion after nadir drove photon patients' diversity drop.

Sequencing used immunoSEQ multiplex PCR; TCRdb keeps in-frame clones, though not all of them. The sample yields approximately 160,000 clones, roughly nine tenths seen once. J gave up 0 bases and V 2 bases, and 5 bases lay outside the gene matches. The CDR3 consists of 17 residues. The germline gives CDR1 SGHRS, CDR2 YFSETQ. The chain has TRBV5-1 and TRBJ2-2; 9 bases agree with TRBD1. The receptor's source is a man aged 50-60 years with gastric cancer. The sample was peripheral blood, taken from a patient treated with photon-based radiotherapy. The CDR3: CASSFGDRASNTGELFF. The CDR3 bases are TGCGCCAGCAGCTTTGGGGACAGGGCTTCGAACACCGGGGAGCTGTTTTTT. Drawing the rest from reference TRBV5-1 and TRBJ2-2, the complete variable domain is KAGVTQTPRYLIKTRGQQVTLSCSPISGHRSVSWYQQTPGQGLQFLFEYFSETQRNKGNFPGRFSGRQFSNSRSEMNVSTLELGDSALYLCASSFGDRASNTGELFFGEGSRLTVL.